The rows below give T cell receptor beta chains drawn from one sample of a study of T cell responses to AZD1222 COVID-19 vaccine. Measured with immunoSEQ multiplex PCR; TCRdb has only the in-frame clones, and not every one. The sample contains roughly 110,000 clones, about 93% of which appear only once. Sequencing was performed on peripheral blood, taken 28 days after the second AZD1222 dose. The receptor set was obtained from an adult who received the AZD1222 COVID-19 vaccine. The CDR3 runs from the conserved cysteine through the conserved F or W. The D gene is left open where the match is weak. Expanded clones get a size class; other rows say once, few or many, or leave the size out.

-	TRBV15	TRBJ2-7	-	CATSRDGPGHLPDEQYF	TGTGCCACCAGCAGAGACGGCCCGGGACACCTCCCAGACGAGCAGTACTTC
few	TRBV3-1/TRBV3-2	TRBJ1-2	-	CASSRGNYGYTF	TGTGCCAGCAGCCGTGGGAACTATGGCTACACCTTC
-	TRBV6-2/TRBV6-3	TRBJ1-1	-	CASSYPAGLNTEAFF	TGTGCCAGCAGTTACCCCGCAGGACTGAACACTGAAGCTTTCTTT
-	TRBV5-6	TRBJ2-7	-	CASSFSPPRAGAYEQYF	TGTGCCAGCAGCTTTTCACCGCCCAGGGCAGGAGCCTACGAGCAGTACTTC
-	TRBV7-2	TRBJ1-5	-	CASSPGQGRRSQPQHF	TGTGCCAGCAGCCCGGGGCAGGGACGGAGGAGTCAGCCCCAGCATTTT
once	TRBV6-5	TRBJ2-7	-	CASRSPRTEDEQYF	TGTGCCAGCAGAAGTCCAAGGACAGAGGACGAGCAGTACTTC
once	TRBV11-2	TRBJ2-7	-	CASSLDPGVYEQYF	TGTGCCAGCAGCTTAGATCCAGGAGTCTACGAGCAGTACTTC
-	TRBV19	TRBJ1-5	-	CASSIGGEGQPQHF	TGTGCCAGTAGTATAGGCGGGGAAGGTCAGCCCCAGCATTTT
-	TRBV3-1/TRBV3-2	TRBJ1-1	-	CASSLLVNTEAFF	TGTGCCAGCAGCCTCCTGGTGAACACTGAAGCTTTCTTT
-	TRBV6-5	TRBJ1-5	-	CASTPGRDSNQPQHF	TGTGCCAGCACCCCCGGCCGGGACAGCAATCAGCCCCAGCATTTT
-	TRBV7-8	TRBJ2-7	TRBD1	CASSFGQDFHEQYF	TGTGCCAGCAGCTTTGGACAGGACTTCCACGAGCAGTACTTC
-	TRBV4-1	TRBJ2-4	-	CASSQDKNDVAKNIQYF	TGCGCCAGCAGCCAAGATAAAAACGATGTAGCCAAAAACATTCAGTACTTC
-	TRBV5-1	TRBJ2-5	-	CASSGGPQYQETQYF	TGCGCCAGCAGCGGGGGACCTCAGTACCAAGAGACCCAGTACTTC
-	TRBV5-6	TRBJ1-1	-	CASSLAGSNTEAFF	TGTGCCAGCAGCTTAGCTGGGAGCAACACTGAAGCTTTCTTT
-	TRBV5-1	TRBJ1-2	-	CASSLRGRGYTF	TGCGCCAGCAGCTTGAGGGGACGCGGCTACACCTTC
-	TRBV3-1/TRBV3-2	TRBJ2-5	TRBD1	CASSASPSTEGQGAQYF	TGTGCCAGCAGCGCGAGCCCGAGTACTGAGGGACAGGGGGCCCAGTACTTC
-	TRBV30	TRBJ1-2	-	CAWGRQEFYGYTF	TGTGCCTGGGGCAGACAGGAGTTCTATGGCTACACCTTC
-	TRBV28	TRBJ1-1	-	CASSFTREAFF	TGTGCCAGCAGTTTTACAAGAGAAGCTTTCTTT